This entry lists 17 T cell receptor beta chains sequenced from one sample in a study of blood T cell repertoires in COVID-19. Assay: immunoSEQ multiplex PCR; the TCRdb copy retains only in-frame clones and omits some. The sample records 80,000 or so clones, almost 85% being singletons. Sequencing was carried out using peripheral blood. The receptors here all came from a middle-aged man with COVID-19, enrolled during active disease.

This chain links TRBV24-1 with TRBJ1-2, with D unresolved. CDR1 and CDR2 (germline): KGHDR, SFDVKD. V was shortened by 0 bases and J by 8 bases, with 6 bases between the two germline ends. The CDR3 has 12 residues. The DNA of the CDR3 is TGTGCCACCAGTGATTTGTGGGAGGGCTACACCTTC. As protein: CATSDLWEGYTF.

This chain connects TRBV5-1 to TRBJ2-4; 14 nucleotides agree with TRBD2. Losses at the gene ends were 4 bases for V and 0 bases for J; bases not matched to a gene: 9. From germline, CDR1 is SGHRS and CDR2 YFSETQ. The CDR3 has 19 residues. In nucleotides, the CDR3 is TGCGCCAGCAGCGCCAGACTAGCGGGAGGGAACCTAGCCAAAAACATTCAGTACTTC. It codes for CASSARLAGGNLAKNIQYF. The full variable domain, rest sourced from reference TRBV5-1 and TRBJ2-4, is KAGVTQTPRYLIKTRGQQVTLSCSPISGHRSVSWYQQTPGQGLQFLFEYFSETQRNKGNFPGRFSGRQFSNSRSEMNVSTLELGDSALYLCASSARLAGGNLAKNIQYFGAGTRLSVL.

The rearrangement uses TRBV7-9 and TRBJ1-2; no reliable D call. The ends were cut back, 2 bases at V and 7 bases at J, with 14 bases in the middle. CDR1 is SEHNR, CDR2 FQNEAQ, per germline (reference sequence). The CDR3 is 14 amino acids. DNA for the CDR3: TGTGCCAGCAGCTTACTCCAAGACGGCGGTGGCTACACCTTC. Residues: CASSLLQDGGGYTF.

The chain carries TRBV3-1 (or the pseudogene TRBV3-2) and TRBJ1-1, with a tentative D call TRBD1 (5 bases). The germline gives CDR1 LGHDT, CDR2 YNNKEL (reference sequence). This CDR3 spans 13 amino acids. Trimming took 5 bases from V and 4 from J, leaving 11 bases between them. The chain's CDR3 is CASSSGKSTEAFF. The CDR3 DNA sequence: TGTGCCAGCAGCTCAGGGAAGAGCACTGAAGCTTTCTTT.

The chain joins TRBV7-2 to TRBJ1-1; D unclear. The CDR3 sequence is 14 residues long. Germline CDR1 reads SGHTA; CDR2 reads FQGNSA. V dropped 5 bases and J dropped 0 bases, with 10 bases sitting between them. The CDR3 spells CASSPSRLNTEAFF. The CDR3 DNA follows: TGTGCCAGCAGCCCCTCTAGGTTGAACACTGAAGCTTTCTTT. The variable domain in full, with the rest retrieved from reference TRBV7-2 and TRBJ1-1, is GAGVSQSPSNKVTEKGKDVELRCDPISGHTALYWYRQSLGQGLEFLIYFQGNSAPDKSGLPSDRFSAERTGGSVSTLTIQRTQQEDSAVYLCASSPSRLNTEAFFGQGTRLTVV.

The chain combines TRBV5-1 with TRBJ1-2, with TRBD1 identical over 8 bases. The trim removed 0 bases at V and 8 bases at J, leaving 9 bases unmatched. CDR1 SGHRS and CDR2 YFSETQ come from the germline V gene. The CDR3 spans 15 residues. The CDR3 nucleotides read TGCGCCAGCAGCTTGGGTGCAGGGGGCGTTCGGGGCTACACCTTC. As protein: CASSLGAGGVRGYTF.

The CDR3 loop reads CASTPPRGYNEQFF. In DNA form, the CDR3 reads TGTGCCAGTACTCCGCCTAGAGGGTACAATGAGCAGTTCTTC. The J gene is TRBJ2-1, the V gene TRBV19; possibly TRBD2 for D (5 bases). Trimming pared 7 bases from V and 4 bases from J, leaving 14 bases between. Germline V gene data show CDR1 as LNHDA and CDR2 as SQIVND (reference sequence). The CDR3 contains 14 residues.

The rearrangement uses TRBV5-1 and TRBJ1-2; tentative D call: TRBD1 (5 bases). Germline V gene sequence: CDR1 SGHRS, CDR2 YFSETQ. The CDR3 consists of 13 residues. V was shortened by 4 bases and J by 8 bases, with 15 bases between the two germline ends. The CDR3 loop reads CASSLRGPGGYTF. CDR3 in DNA: TGCGCCAGCAGCCTGCGGGGACCAGGGGGCTACACCTTC.

The chain is built from TRBV7-9 and TRBJ1-2; D is unresolved. Germline CDR1 reads SEHNR; CDR2 reads FQNEAQ (reference sequence). The CDR3 spans 15 residues. The V end was cut by 1 base, the J end by 6 bases, with 15 bases between. CDR3 loop: CASSLGGNPSNGYTF. Written as DNA, the CDR3 is TGTGCCAGCAGCTTAGGAGGGAACCCCTCGAATGGCTACACCTTC.

The chain carries TRBV12-3 or TRBV12-4 and TRBJ2-7; TRBD2 is a possible D gene (5 bases). V was pared by 3 bases and J by 5 bases, with 8 bases between. The CDR3 extends over 12 amino acids. The CDR3 region has the DNA TGTGCCAGCAGTTTTTCCGGGGACGAGCAGTACTTC. Translating gives CASSFSGDEQYF.

In this sample, this clone turned up once. The genes are TRBV30 and TRBJ2-5; 7 bases are a match to TRBD1. Germline trimming cut 6 bases from V and 4 bases from J; bases unmatched to any gene: 5. This CDR3 is built from 12 residues. Germline CDR1 is GTSNPN and CDR2 is SVGIG (reference sequence). The CDR3 DNA is TGTGCCTGTTCGGCAGGGGGAGAGACCCAGTACTTC. Translating gives CACSAGGETQYF.

A single count supports this clone. The genes are TRBV18 and TRBJ2-3, with 13 bases fitting TRBD2. The CDR3 covers 17 residues. Per germline, CDR1 KGHSH and CDR2 LQKENI. Germline trimming cut 4 bases from V and 2 bases from J; bases unmatched to any gene: 6. CDR3 sequence (DNA): TGTGCCAGCTCACAACGGACTAGCGGGAGATACACAGATACGCAGTATTTT. It encodes CASSQRTSGRYTDTQYF.

This clone appeared a few times. The chain combines TRBV7-9 with TRBJ1-6; tentative D call: TRBD1 (5 bases). The length of the CDR3 is 14 residues. V was clipped by 2 bases and J by 8 bases, with 10 bases between them. Germline assignment: CDR1 SEHNR and CDR2 FQNEAQ (reference sequence). This CDR3 reads CASSLTGGYSPLHF. Here the CDR3 DNA reads TGTGCCAGCAGCTTAACGGGGGGTTATTCACCCCTCCACTTT.

This chain connects TRBV25-1 to TRBJ1-2; D remains ambiguous. Germline-derived CDR1 and CDR2 are MGHDK and SYGVNS. V shed 2 bases and J shed 8 bases, with 15 bases lying between them. The CDR3 consists of 14 residues. CDR3 amino acids: CASSEEEGRKGYTF. The CDR3 DNA reads as TGTGCCAGCAGTGAAGAAGAGGGTAGGAAGGGCTACACCTTC.

The chain joins TRBV28 to TRBJ2-7; 10 nucleotides align to TRBD2. V gave up 6 bases and J gave up 5 bases; unmatched junction bases: 10. Germline CDR1 MDHEN, CDR2 SYDVKM. The CDR3 extends over 15 amino acids. Here the CDR3 DNA reads TGTGCCAGCAGCCTCAAGCGGGAGGGCCAACACGAGCAGTACTTC. Residues: CASSLKREGQHEQYF.

The chain employs TRBV3-1 (or the pseudogene TRBV3-2) and TRBJ2-4, with a weak D call TRBD1 (6 bases). The CDR3 consists of 14 residues. Germline-derived CDR1 and CDR2 are LGHDT and YNNKEL (reference sequence). V lost 0 bases and J lost 8, with 11 bases in between. This CDR3 reads CASSQDWTEDIQYF. As DNA, the CDR3 is TGTGCCAGCAGCCAAGATTGGACAGAGGACATTCAGTACTTC.

The rearrangement uses TRBV12-3 or TRBV12-4 and TRBJ2-1; D is perhaps TRBD1 (5 bases). The CDR3 totals 13 residues. Trimming left V 3 bases short and J 7 bases short, with 10 bases between. DNA for the CDR3: TGTGCCAGCAGTTTTAGCAGGGCGAATGAGCAGTTCTTC. It codes for CASSFSRANEQFF.